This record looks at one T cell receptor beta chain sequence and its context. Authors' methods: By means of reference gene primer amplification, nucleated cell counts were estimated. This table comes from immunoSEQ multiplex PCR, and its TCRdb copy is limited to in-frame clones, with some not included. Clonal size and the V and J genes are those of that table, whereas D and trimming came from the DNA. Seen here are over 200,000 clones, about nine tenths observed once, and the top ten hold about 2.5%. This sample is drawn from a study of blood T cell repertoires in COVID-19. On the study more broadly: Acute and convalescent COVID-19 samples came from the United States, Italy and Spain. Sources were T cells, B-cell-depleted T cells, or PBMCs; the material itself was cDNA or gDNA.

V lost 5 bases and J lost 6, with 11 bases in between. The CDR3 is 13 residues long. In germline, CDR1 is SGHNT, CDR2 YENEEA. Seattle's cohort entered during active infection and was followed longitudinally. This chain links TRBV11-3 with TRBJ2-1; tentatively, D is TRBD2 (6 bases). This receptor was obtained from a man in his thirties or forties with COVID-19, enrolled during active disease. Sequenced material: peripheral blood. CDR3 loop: CASSRAGPNEQFF. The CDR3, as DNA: TGTGCCAGCAGCCGTGCGGGACCCAATGAGCAGTTCTTC.